Listed below are T cell receptor beta chains from one sample, sequenced in a study of T cells after yellow fever vaccination. TCRdb reprocessed the 5' RACE reads with MiXCR, giving one entry per CDR3 protein. The profile shows 250,000 to 300,000 distinct CDR3 sequences, roughly 8.7% of them singletons. Material: CD4+ T cells sorted from PBMCs, obtained 5 days after the yellow fever booster vaccination. These receptors were taken from a young man who received the YFV17D yellow fever vaccine. Each CDR3 is given without its conserved first and last residue. Fields, in order: V gene, J gene, clone size, CDR3 length, CDR3 protein. The listing skips clone size in some rows; elsewhere it reads once, few, many or a size class.

V gene: TRBV5-6
J gene: TRBJ2-5
clone size: few
CDR3 length: 14
CDR3 protein: ASSLVQGLYQETQY

V gene: TRBV12-3/TRBV12-4
J gene: TRBJ1-3
clone size: few
CDR3 length: 10
CDR3 protein: ATRSSGNTIY

V gene: TRBV5-1
J gene: TRBJ2-6
clone size: few
CDR3 length: 12
CDR3 protein: ASSRQEGANVLT

V gene: TRBV5-4
J gene: TRBJ2-3
clone size: .
CDR3 length: 13
CDR3 protein: ASSSKLVSTDTQY

V gene: TRBV6-5
J gene: TRBJ2-3
clone size: many
CDR3 length: 12
CDR3 protein: ATGQGANTDTQY

V gene: TRBV3-1
J gene: TRBJ2-3
clone size: .
CDR3 length: 14
CDR3 protein: ASSPPGVRRTDTQY

V gene: TRBV7-2
J gene: TRBJ1-1
clone size: few
CDR3 length: 13
CDR3 protein: ASSLVSGGSTEAF

V gene: TRBV28
J gene: TRBJ2-4
clone size: .
CDR3 length: 16
CDR3 protein: ASSLFSASGRVKNIQY

V gene: TRBV7-6
J gene: TRBJ1-1
clone size: .
CDR3 length: 14
CDR3 protein: ASSPLQGAAATEAF

V gene: TRBV7-8
J gene: TRBJ2-3
clone size: few
CDR3 length: 10
CDR3 protein: ASSIGLYTQY

V gene: TRBV12-3/TRBV12-4
J gene: TRBJ1-5
clone size: .
CDR3 length: 12
CDR3 protein: ASSLDRTYQPQH

V gene: TRBV14
J gene: TRBJ1-1
clone size: few
CDR3 length: 13
CDR3 protein: ASSQRYSAGTEAF

V gene: TRBV6-6
J gene: TRBJ2-1
clone size: .
CDR3 length: 16
CDR3 protein: ASIASLLARRAYNEQF

V gene: TRBV4-2
J gene: TRBJ1-1
clone size: .
CDR3 length: 13
CDR3 protein: ASSYRVGKNTEAF

V gene: TRBV4-1
J gene: TRBJ2-2
clone size: few
CDR3 length: 13
CDR3 protein: ASSEGGRNTGELF

V gene: TRBV18
J gene: TRBJ1-2
clone size: .
CDR3 length: 14
CDR3 protein: ASSPYGGLSNYGYT

V gene: TRBV6-5
J gene: TRBJ1-4
clone size: many
CDR3 length: 15
CDR3 protein: ASSSNIRGLKNEKLF

V gene: TRBV4-2
J gene: TRBJ2-3
clone size: few
CDR3 length: 14
CDR3 protein: ASSQASRGSTDTQY

V gene: TRBV4-3
J gene: TRBJ2-7
clone size: few
CDR3 length: 9
CDR3 protein: ASEGFYEQY

V gene: TRBV29-1
J gene: TRBJ1-1
clone size: few
CDR3 length: 10
CDR3 protein: SVGQGNTEAF

V gene: TRBV5-1
J gene: TRBJ2-3
clone size: many
CDR3 length: 12
CDR3 protein: ASSSQGNTDTQY

V gene: TRBV3-1
J gene: TRBJ2-1
clone size: few
CDR3 length: 12
CDR3 protein: ASSDTGGSHEQF

V gene: TRBV5-1
J gene: TRBJ2-1
clone size: many
CDR3 length: 9
CDR3 protein: ASSVGREQF

V gene: TRBV20-1
J gene: TRBJ2-1
clone size: many
CDR3 length: 10
CDR3 protein: SRGKEYNEQF

V gene: TRBV10-1
J gene: TRBJ2-1
clone size: .
CDR3 length: 13
CDR3 protein: ASSESRGRYNEQF

V gene: TRBV27
J gene: TRBJ1-3
clone size: .
CDR3 length: 12
CDR3 protein: ASRPGGTGNTIY

V gene: TRBV4-3
J gene: TRBJ2-1
clone size: few
CDR3 length: 15
CDR3 protein: ASSQVPRGGSYNEQF

V gene: TRBV7-9
J gene: TRBJ2-2
clone size: .
CDR3 length: 14
CDR3 protein: ASSSLSGRTHGELF

V gene: TRBV11-2
J gene: TRBJ1-1
clone size: few
CDR3 length: 10
CDR3 protein: ASSQKRTQAF

V gene: TRBV9
J gene: TRBJ2-3
clone size: .
CDR3 length: 13
CDR3 protein: ASSVGAGSTDTQY